The following is a T cell receptor beta chain sequence with its context. Germline CDR1 is MNHNS and CDR2 is SASEGT. The CDR3 is 16 amino acids. For each CDR3 protein, TCRdb gives one entry from its re-call of the 5' RACE reads, without DNA. Its table records 400,000 to 500,000 distinct CDR3 sequences. These data are taken from a study of monozygotic twins with inflammatory bowel disease. The sample was blood. The TCR sequence derives from a human donor with ulcerative colitis or Crohn's disease, or a healthy co-twin of an affected twin (not recorded which). The genes are TRBV6-1 and TRBJ2-6. The CDR3 sequence: CASTTRANPGANVLTF.